Sequencing of this T cell receptor beta chain was carried out in a study of shared clonotypes between healthy human individuals. Measured with immunoSEQ multiplex PCR; TCRdb has only the in-frame clones, and not every one. The sample records a few hundred thousand clones, roughly 91% being singletons. The CDR3 consists of 14 residues. V was cut by 3 bases and J by 4 bases, with 11 bases left in between. From germline, CDR1 is SGHVS and CDR2 FNYEAQ. The study drew its donors from healthy HIV-negative adults without recent acute infections or vaccinations. The chain couples TRBV7-6 to TRBJ2-3; the D gene is possibly TRBD2 (6 bases). Material: memory CD8+ T cells sorted from blood. This sample's subset: CD45RO+ cells pooled with CCR7-negative TemRA cells. This clonotype was sampled from a man aged 18 to 29 in good health. CDR3 amino acids: CASSLWGDADTQYF. The DNA of the CDR3 is TGTGCCAGCAGCTTGTGGGGGGACGCAGATACGCAGTATTTT.